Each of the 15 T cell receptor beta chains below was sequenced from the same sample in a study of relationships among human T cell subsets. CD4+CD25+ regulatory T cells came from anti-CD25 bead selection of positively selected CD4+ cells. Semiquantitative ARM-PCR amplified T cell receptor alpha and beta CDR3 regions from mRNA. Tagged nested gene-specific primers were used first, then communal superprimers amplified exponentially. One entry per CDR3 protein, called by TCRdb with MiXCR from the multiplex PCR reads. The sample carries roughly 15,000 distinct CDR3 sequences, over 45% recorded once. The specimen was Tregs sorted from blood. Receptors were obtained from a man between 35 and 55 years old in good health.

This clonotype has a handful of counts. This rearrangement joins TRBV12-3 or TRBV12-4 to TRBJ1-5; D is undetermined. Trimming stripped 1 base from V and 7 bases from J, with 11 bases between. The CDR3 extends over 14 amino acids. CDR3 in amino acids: CASSLDQTHQPQHF. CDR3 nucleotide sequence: TGTGCCAGCAGTTTAGATCAGACTCACCAGCCCCAGCATTTT.

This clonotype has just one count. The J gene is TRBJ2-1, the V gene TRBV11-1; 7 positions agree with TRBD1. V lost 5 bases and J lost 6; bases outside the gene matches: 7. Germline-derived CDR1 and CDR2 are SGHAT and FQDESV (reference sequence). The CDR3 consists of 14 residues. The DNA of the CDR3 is TGTGCCAGCAGCCGAAACCGGGACAGCAATGAGCAGTTCTTC. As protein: CASSRNRDSNEQFF. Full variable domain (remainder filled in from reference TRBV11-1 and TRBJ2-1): EAEVAQSPRYKITEKSQAVAFWCDPISGHATLYWYRQILGQGPELLVQFQDESVVDDSQLPKDRFSAERLKGVDSTLKIQPAELGDSAMYLCASSRNRDSNEQFFGPGTRLTVL.

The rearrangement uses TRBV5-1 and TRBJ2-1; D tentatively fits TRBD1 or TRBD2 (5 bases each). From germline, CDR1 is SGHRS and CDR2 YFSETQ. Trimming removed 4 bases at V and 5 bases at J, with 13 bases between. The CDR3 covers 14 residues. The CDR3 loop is CASSLGTFDNEQFF. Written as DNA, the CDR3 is TGCGCCAGCAGCCTAGGGACGTTCGACAATGAGCAGTTCTTC.

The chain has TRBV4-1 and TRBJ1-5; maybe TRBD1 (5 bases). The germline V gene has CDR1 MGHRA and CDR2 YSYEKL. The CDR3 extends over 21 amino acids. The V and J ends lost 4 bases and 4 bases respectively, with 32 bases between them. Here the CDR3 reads CASSPKEGQGLVKDLNQPQHF. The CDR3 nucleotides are TGCGCCAGCAGCCCCAAGGAGGGCCAGGGACTAGTAAAGGATCTTAATCAGCCCCAGCATTTT.

The CDR3 loop is CASSLDQVSGRNEQFF. As DNA, the CDR3 is TGTGCCAGCAGCTTAGATCAGGTTAGCGGGAGGAATGAGCAGTTCTTC. V is TRBV11-3 and J is TRBJ2-1; 10 positions agree with TRBD2. Unmatched junction bases numbered 6, after V lost 0 bases and J lost 7 bases. CDR1 and CDR2 from the germline V gene are SGHNT and YENEEA. The CDR3 consists of 16 residues.

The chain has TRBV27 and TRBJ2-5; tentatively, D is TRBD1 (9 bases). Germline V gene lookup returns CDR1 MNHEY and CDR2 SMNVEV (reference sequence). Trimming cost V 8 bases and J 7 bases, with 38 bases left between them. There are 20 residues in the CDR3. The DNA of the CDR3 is TGTGCCAGCGGGTTACAGGGGGCGAGCAGCGGGAGTCAGCCCACGGGGACCCAGTACTTC. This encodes CASGLQGASSGSQPTGTQYF.

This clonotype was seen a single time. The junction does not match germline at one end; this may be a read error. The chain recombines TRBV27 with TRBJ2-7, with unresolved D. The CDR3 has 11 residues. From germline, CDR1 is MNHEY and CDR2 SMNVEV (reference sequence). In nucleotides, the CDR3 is TGTGCCATCAGTGAGTCGTTTGAGCAGTACTTC. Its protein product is CAISESFEQYF.

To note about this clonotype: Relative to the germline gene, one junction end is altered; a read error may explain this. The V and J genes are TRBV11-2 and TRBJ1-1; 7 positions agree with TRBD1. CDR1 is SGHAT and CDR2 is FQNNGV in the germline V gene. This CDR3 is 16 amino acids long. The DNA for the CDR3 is TGTGCCCGCAGCTTAGATCGAGGGACAGTGAACACTGAAGCTTTCTTT. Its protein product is CARSLDRGTVNTEAFF.

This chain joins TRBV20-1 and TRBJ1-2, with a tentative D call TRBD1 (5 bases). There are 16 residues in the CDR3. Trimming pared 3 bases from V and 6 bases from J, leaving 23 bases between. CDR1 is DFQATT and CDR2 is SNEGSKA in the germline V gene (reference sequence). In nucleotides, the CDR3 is TGCAGTGCTAGGGGCATCGACAGCTATAGTAGCAATGGCTACACCTTC. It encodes CSARGIDSYSSNGYTF.

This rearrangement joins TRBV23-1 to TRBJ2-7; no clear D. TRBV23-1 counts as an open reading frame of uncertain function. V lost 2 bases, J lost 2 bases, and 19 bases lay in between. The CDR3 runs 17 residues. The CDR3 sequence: CASSQGKVMTTTYEQYF. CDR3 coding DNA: TGCGCCAGCAGTCAAGGGAAAGTGATGACAACAACCTACGAGCAGTACTTC.

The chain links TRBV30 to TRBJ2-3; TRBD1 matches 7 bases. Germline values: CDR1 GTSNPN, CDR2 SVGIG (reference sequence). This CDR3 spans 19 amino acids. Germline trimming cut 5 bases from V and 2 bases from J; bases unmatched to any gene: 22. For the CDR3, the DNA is TGTGCCTGGGGAAACGACAGGGAGATCGAATCTCCCAACACAGATACGCAGTATTTT. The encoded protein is CAWGNDREIESPNTDTQYF.

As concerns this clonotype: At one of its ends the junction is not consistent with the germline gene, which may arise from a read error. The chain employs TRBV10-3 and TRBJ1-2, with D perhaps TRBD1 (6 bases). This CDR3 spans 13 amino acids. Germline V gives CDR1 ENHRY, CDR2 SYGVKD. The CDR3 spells CAISSGTTGGDTF. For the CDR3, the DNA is TGTGCCATCAGCTCCGGGACAACCGGTGGCGACACCTTC.

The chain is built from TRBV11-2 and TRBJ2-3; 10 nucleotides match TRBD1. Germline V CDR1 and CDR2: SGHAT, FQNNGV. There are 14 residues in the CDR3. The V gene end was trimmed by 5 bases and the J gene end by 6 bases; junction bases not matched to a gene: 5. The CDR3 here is CASSTRQGADTQYF. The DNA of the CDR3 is TGTGCCAGCAGCACTCGACAGGGGGCGGATACGCAGTATTTT.

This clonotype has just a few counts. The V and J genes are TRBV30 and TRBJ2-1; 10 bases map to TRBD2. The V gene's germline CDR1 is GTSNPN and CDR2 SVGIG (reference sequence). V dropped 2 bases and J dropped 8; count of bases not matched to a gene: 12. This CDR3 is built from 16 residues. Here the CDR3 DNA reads TGTGCCTGGAGTCCCGGGGCTAGCGGGGGCAAGGATGAGCAGTTCTTC. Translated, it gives CAWSPGASGGKDEQFF.

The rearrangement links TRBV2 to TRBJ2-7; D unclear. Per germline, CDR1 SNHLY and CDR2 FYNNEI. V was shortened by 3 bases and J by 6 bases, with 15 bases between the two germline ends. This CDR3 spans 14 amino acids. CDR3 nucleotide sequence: TGTGCCAGCAGTGATGTCGTGACAACACCCGAGCAGTACTTC. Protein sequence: CASSDVVTTPEQYF.